This TCR beta chain emerged from a study of blood T cells in healthy people across ages. Findings and limits, study-wide: A strong correlation between TCR beta diversity and naive T cell percentage was seen. The fall in TCR beta diversity per million T cells was roughly linear with age.

This CDR3 has 12 amino acids. CDR1 and CDR2 from the germline V gene are SNHLY and FYNNEI. With regard to this clonotype: What it binds is unknown. The junction departs from germline at one end; a sequencing error may be responsible.

A second about 6 to 12 cycle PCR used barcoded and J-beta primers. A single record per CDR3 protein comes from TCRdb applying MiXCR to the 5' RACE reads. This table has roughly 1.6 million distinct CDR3 sequences, 30% to 35% appearing once. It was about 10 milliliters of peripheral blood that were drawn from each donor. This chain joins TRBV2 and TRBJ2-3, with D possibly being TRBD1 (5 bases). Sequencing used blood. This clonotype was obtained from a woman in her 30s in good health. Written as DNA, the CDR3 is TGTGCCGGCAGGGTTGGCACAGATACGCAGTATTTT. The encoded protein is CAGRVGTDTQYF.